These T cell receptor beta chains were read from a single sample in a study of T cells in Graves' hyperthyroidism and ophthalmopathy. TCRdb called the multiplex PCR reads again in MiXCR, with one record for every CDR3 protein. This sample yields about 100,000 distinct CDR3 sequences, of which roughly 15% are seen a single time; under 45% belongs to the top ten. Sequenced input: blood. Receptor source: a woman aged 45-60 years with Graves' hyperthyroidism. Each CDR3 is given with its conserved first and last residue. D genes are given only for firm matches. Where a row states a size, it is once, few, many or the class of an expanded clone; other rows omit it.

TRBD1,many,TRBV6-1,TRBJ1-2,CASSHPGTGGLNYGYTF,TGTGCCAGCAGTCACCCCGGGACAGGGGGTTTAAACTATGGCTACACCTTC
TRBD2,many,TRBV20-1,TRBJ2-3,CSALLAGGGDTQYF,TGCAGTGCCCTTCTAGCGGGAGGGGGAGATACGCAGTATTTT
TRBD1,many,TRBV13,TRBJ1-4,CASSLAQTGGNEKLFF,TGTGCCAGCAGCTTAGCCCAGACAGGGGGTAATGAAAAACTGTTTTTT
TRBD1,many,TRBV28,TRBJ1-1,CASRTTGRTEAFF,TGTGCCAGCAGGACGACAGGGAGGACTGAAGCTTTCTTT
TRBD1,many,TRBV5-6,TRBJ1-2,CASSLGGTGTYYGYTF,TGTGCCAGCAGCTTGGGGGGGACAGGGACCTACTATGGCTACACCTTC
-,many,TRBV6-1,TRBJ1-2,CASSSRDTRSYTF,TGTGCCAGCAGTTCCAGGGACACGCGCTCCTACACCTTC
TRBD2,-,TRBV3-1,TRBJ2-1,CASSQSPGLAVNEQFF,TGTGCCAGCAGCCAATCACCGGGACTAGCGGTCAATGAGCAGTTCTTC
-,many,TRBV6-1,TRBJ2-3,CASTQGLTSTDTQYF,TGTGCCAGCACCCAGGGACTCACTAGCACAGATACGCAGTATTTT
-,many,TRBV7-8,TRBJ1-2,CASSLRFGRNYGYTF,TGTGCCAGCAGCTTAAGGTTTGGGCGTAACTATGGCTACACCTTC
-,many,TRBV2,TRBJ1-5,CASSEVTESYQPQHF,TGTGCCAGCAGTGAAGTAACGGAATCGTATCAGCCCCAGCATTTT
TRBD1,few,TRBV5-1,TRBJ1-4,CASSLADRGNEKLFF,TGCGCCAGCAGCTTAGCGGACAGGGGGAATGAAAAACTGTTTTTT
TRBD2,few,TRBV20-1,TRBJ2-4,CSAGRTRILVKNIQYF,TGCAGTGCGGGACGGACTAGAATACTAGTCAAAAACATTCAGTACTTC
-,-,TRBV11-2,TRBJ2-5,CASSSGLAGETQYF,TGTGCCAGCAGTTCCGGACTCGCCGGGGAGACCCAGTACTTC
-,many,TRBV7-9,TRBJ2-1,CASSRRAFSRNEQFF,TGTGCCAGCAGCAGGCGAGCGTTTTCTAGGAATGAGCAGTTCTTC
-,-,TRBV30,TRBJ2-7,CAWSTVGKGAEQYF,TGTGCCTGGAGCACCGTCGGGAAAGGGGCTGAGCAGTACTTC
TRBD2,many,TRBV5-1,TRBJ2-5,CASSFKVSGTQETQYF,TGCGCCAGCAGCTTCAAAGTTAGCGGGACCCAAGAGACCCAGTACTTC
-,many,TRBV12-3/TRBV12-4,TRBJ2-7,CASSLAQLYEQYF,TGTGCCAGCAGTTTAGCTCAGCTATACGAGCAGTACTTC
-,many,TRBV3-1,TRBJ2-7,CASSPPPESSYEQYF,TGTGCCAGCAGCCCCCCCCCCGAGAGCTCCTACGAGCAGTACTTC
TRBD1,many,TRBV28,TRBJ1-5,CASSTPGQVNQPQHF,TGTGCCAGCAGCACCCCAGGACAGGTGAATCAGCCCCAGCATTTT
-,few,TRBV6-6,TRBJ1-2,CASSYGDGYTF,TGTGCCAGCAGTTACGGGGATGGCTACACCTTC
TRBD2,-,TRBV11-1,TRBJ2-4,CASSLGSGRKNIQYF,TGTGCCAGCAGCTTAGGAAGCGGGAGGAAAAACATTCAGTACTTC
-,many,TRBV18,TRBJ2-1,CASSPEQETYNEQFF,TGTGCCAGCTCACCAGAGCAGGAGACTTACAATGAGCAGTTCTTC
-,many,TRBV9,TRBJ2-3,CASSATDSPTDTQYF,TGTGCCAGCAGCGCTACGGACAGTCCCACAGATACGCAGTATTTT
TRBD1,many,TRBV5-1,TRBJ1-2,CASSLSGQGAYGYTF,TGCGCCAGCAGCTTGTCGGGACAGGGGGCCTATGGCTACACCTTC
TRBD1,many,TRBV14,TRBJ1-1,CASSQSPQTGGMETEAFF,TGTGCCAGCAGCCAATCCCCCCAGACAGGGGGCATGGAGACTGAAGCTTTCTTT